A selection of T cell receptor beta chains follows, all from one sample in a study of cytomegalovirus exposure and HLA in healthy donors. Profiled with immunoSEQ multiplex PCR; TCRdb holds only in-frame clones, not every one. The data hold 150,000 to 200,000 clones, with over 70% observed a single time. Sequenced sample: PBMCs. These receptors were taken from a man aged 50 to 60 in good health and CMV-seronegative. Both conserved end residues are part of each CDR3. The D gene is left open where the match is weak. For some rows the clone size is stated as once, few or many, or as a class when expanded; others skip it.

cdr3_nt,cdr3_aa,d_call,clone_size,v_call,j_call
TGTGCCAGCAGCGTCCGACAGAACACTGAAGCTTTCTTT,CASSVRQNTEAFF,.,few,TRBV7-9,TRBJ1-1
TGTGCCAGCAGTTTATTGGGGGGGGTAAGGGAGCAGTTCTTC,CASSLLGGVREQFF,TRBD2,.,TRBV27,TRBJ2-1
TGTGCCAGCAGCCTAGCAGGGAATCAGCCCCAGCATTTT,CASSLAGNQPQHF,.,few,TRBV9,TRBJ1-5
TGTGCCAGCAGTCGGGGGGAATCCTACGAGCAGTACTTC,CASSRGESYEQYF,TRBD2,.,TRBV25-1,TRBJ2-7
TGTGCCAGCAGTGCAGGGCTATTTCAGGGCAATGAGCAGTTCTTC,CASSAGLFQGNEQFF,.,.,TRBV2,TRBJ2-1
TGTGCCAGCGGATGGGACAGCTCCTACGAGCAGTACTTC,CASGWDSSYEQYF,TRBD1,few,TRBV5-4,TRBJ2-7
TGCAGCGTTGAGAGCTCCTACGAGCAGTACTTC,CSVESSYEQYF,.,.,TRBV29-1,TRBJ2-7
TGTGCCAGCAGCTGGCTGGGACAGGGAGGAGGGGCCAAAAACATTCAGTACTTC,CASSWLGQGGGAKNIQYF,TRBD1,once,TRBV7-8,TRBJ2-4
TGTGCCAGCAGCTCCGAGATCCGGGAGACCCAGTACTTC,CASSSEIRETQYF,.,.,TRBV7-2,TRBJ2-5
TGTGCCAGCACTTTTGGGGAGGGGACCGGGGAGCTGTTTTTT,CASTFGEGTGELFF,TRBD2,.,TRBV6-1,TRBJ2-2
TGTGCCAGCAGCTCCCGGGACCCCGCGGGGGAGCAGTACTTC,CASSSRDPAGEQYF,.,once,TRBV9,TRBJ2-7
TGCGCCAGCAGCCAACAGGGTTTCGTTAACTATGGCTACACCTTC,CASSQQGFVNYGYTF,.,few,TRBV4-3,TRBJ1-2
TGTGCCAGCAGTAAGCGGTTGGCCACCTACAATGAGCAGTTCTTC,CASSKRLATYNEQFF,.,.,TRBV6-5,TRBJ2-1
TGTGCCAGCAGTTCTAGATTCGGCGAGCAGTACTTC,CASSSRFGEQYF,.,.,TRBV5-8,TRBJ2-7
TGCGCCAGCAGCCAAGGAGTTTCACGGGGGGGTTTTGAAGCTTTCTTT,CASSQGVSRGGFEAFF,.,.,TRBV4-3,TRBJ1-1
TGCGCCAGCAGCCAAGATGAGACAGGGTCGACCTACGAGCAGTACTTC,CASSQDETGSTYEQYF,TRBD1,few,TRBV5-1,TRBJ2-7
TGTGCCTGGAGTACAGGGGCCCCTGAAGCTTTCTTT,CAWSTGAPEAFF,TRBD1,.,TRBV30,TRBJ1-1
TGTGCCAGCAGTTCCGCAGATACGCAGTATTTT,CASSSADTQYF,.,once,TRBV6-5,TRBJ2-3
TGTGCCAGCAGCTTCACAGGGGAAGGCTCCTACGAGCAGTACTTC,CASSFTGEGSYEQYF,TRBD1,few,TRBV7-2,TRBJ2-7
TGCGCCAGCAGCCAAGACGCGGCAGCGAATCAGCCCCAGCATTTT,CASSQDAAANQPQHF,.,.,TRBV4-3,TRBJ1-5
TGTGCCAGCTCATCCGACAGCATTACACCCCTCCACTTT,CASSSDSITPLHF,.,.,TRBV18,TRBJ1-6
TGTGCCAGCTCTCAGGGCCCTGTTGGGGGCTACACCTTC,CASSQGPVGGYTF,.,.,TRBV6-5,TRBJ1-2
TGTGCCAGCAATACGAGGGAGGGATTACGCTATGGCTACACCTTC,CASNTREGLRYGYTF,.,.,TRBV6-1,TRBJ1-2
TGTGCCAGCAGTTTAATGGCTAGGGGCGAGCAGTACTTC,CASSLMARGEQYF,.,.,TRBV27,TRBJ2-7
TGTGCCAGCAGTTGGACAGCTGGAAGTCAGCCCCAGCATTTT,CASSWTAGSQPQHF,.,.,TRBV6-5,TRBJ1-5
TGTTCCAGCAGCACAGGACAACCCTTTGGAAAACTGTTTTTT,CSSSTGQPFGKLFF,.,few,TRBV7-9,TRBJ1-4
TGTGCCAGCAGTCCCCAGGGACTGGCCTATGGCTACACCTTC,CASSPQGLAYGYTF,.,.,TRBV27,TRBJ1-2
TGTGCCAGCAGCTTAGGAAGGGGAGGTACTGAAGCTTTCTTT,CASSLGRGGTEAFF,.,.,TRBV13,TRBJ1-1
TGTGCCAGCAGTAATACCGCGAGCTCTGGAAACACCATATATTTT,CASSNTASSGNTIYF,.,.,TRBV6-5,TRBJ1-3
TGCGCCAGCAGCTTGTTTCCGCAGGGTGGGATGCCCGTCGCAACTTTCTTT,CASSLFPQGGMPVATFF,.,.,TRBV5-1,TRBJ1-1
TGTGCCAGCAGCGTAGCTGGACAGAGCTCCTACGAGCAGTACTTC,CASSVAGQSSYEQYF,.,.,TRBV9,TRBJ2-7
TGTGCCATACAGGGGGGCACTGAAGCTTTCTTT,CAIQGGTEAFF,TRBD1,.,TRBV2,TRBJ1-1
TGTGCCAGCAGCGCCAGGGGTTTGGGGACTAATTCACCCCTCCACTTT,CASSARGLGTNSPLHF,.,once,TRBV9,TRBJ1-6
TGTGCCAGCAGTGAAGCGTATGTCAGAAGCTCCTATAATTCACCCCTCCACTTT,CASSEAYVRSSYNSPLHF,.,.,TRBV6-1,TRBJ1-6
TGCGCCAGCAGCGTTCAGGGGGCTCAGTACGAGCAGTACTTC,CASSVQGAQYEQYF,TRBD1,.,TRBV5-1,TRBJ2-7
TGTGCCAGCAGCTTAAAGAACGGAGGTGAAGCTTTCTTT,CASSLKNGGEAFF,.,.,TRBV7-6,TRBJ1-1
TGTGCCCTCCGGTGGCGGGGGCTCAATCAGCCCCAGCATTTT,CALRWRGLNQPQHF,.,.,TRBV6-1,TRBJ1-5
TGTGCCAGTAGTATAGAGGGCAGTAAGACTGAAGCTTTCTTT,CASSIEGSKTEAFF,.,.,TRBV19,TRBJ1-1
TGCAGCGCATTAGGGACAGGCCCCGAGCAGTACTTC,CSALGTGPEQYF,TRBD1,.,TRBV29-1,TRBJ2-7
TGCGCCAGCAGCCAAGTCTTCAGAAACAATGAGCAGTTCTTC,CASSQVFRNNEQFF,.,few,TRBV4-3,TRBJ2-1
TGCGCCAGCAGCCCTACAGGGGTCCCCACAGATACGCAGTATTTT,CASSPTGVPTDTQYF,TRBD1,.,TRBV4-1,TRBJ2-3
TGTGCCAGCAGTTTCAGGGGTGCACCCCTCCACTTT,CASSFRGAPLHF,.,.,TRBV6-5,TRBJ1-6
TGTGCCTGGAGTGAGGCGGCGAACACTGAAGCTTTCTTT,CAWSEAANTEAFF,.,.,TRBV30,TRBJ1-1
TGTGCTAGTGGTCCCCAGTCCGGGGAGCTGTTTTTT,CASGPQSGELFF,.,.,TRBV12-5,TRBJ2-2
TGCGCCAGCAGCCAGGTCGAGGGTTCTCCCTTCTACGAGCAGTACTTC,CASSQVEGSPFYEQYF,.,few,TRBV4-3,TRBJ2-7
TGTGCCAGCAGTTACTCAAAAGGACAGAACACTGAAGCTTTCTTT,CASSYSKGQNTEAFF,.,.,TRBV6-6,TRBJ1-1
TGTGCCAGCAGCTTGGTGGACAATAATTCACCCCTCCACTTT,CASSLVDNNSPLHF,.,.,TRBV5-6,TRBJ1-6
TGTGCCAGCAGCTTAGCCGGATCGGGCACTGAAGCTTTCTTT,CASSLAGSGTEAFF,.,once,TRBV7-2,TRBJ1-1
TGTGCCTGGAGACTCGGGGGTTCCAAAAACATTCAGTACTTC,CAWRLGGSKNIQYF,.,.,TRBV30,TRBJ2-4
TGTGCCAGCAGCTTAGGGGCGGGGTACACTGAAGCTTTCTTT,CASSLGAGYTEAFF,.,.,TRBV7-9,TRBJ1-1
TGTGCCAGCAGCACGGTCCGGGACAGAAACACCGGGGAGCTGTTTTTT,CASSTVRDRNTGELFF,TRBD1,.,TRBV11-2,TRBJ2-2
TGTGCCAGCAGCTTTATCGGGGGGAGGTCCACTGAAGCTTTCTTT,CASSFIGGRSTEAFF,.,.,TRBV5-6,TRBJ1-1
TGCGCCAGCAGCTTGGGGACAGGGGGTGAAGCTTTCTTT,CASSLGTGGEAFF,TRBD1,.,TRBV5-1,TRBJ1-1
TGTGCCAGCAGTTACAATCAGCCCCAGCATTTT,CASSYNQPQHF,.,.,TRBV5-8,TRBJ1-5
TGTGCCAGCAGCAGGACAGGATGGAACACTGAAGCTTTCTTT,CASSRTGWNTEAFF,TRBD1,.,TRBV7-9,TRBJ1-1
TGTGCCAGCAGCTCTTCGGACAGGGCGAACACTGAAGCTTTCTTT,CASSSSDRANTEAFF,TRBD1,.,TRBV5-6,TRBJ1-1
TGCGCCAGCAAGGTTGGCGGAGACTACGAGCAGTACTTC,CASKVGGDYEQYF,.,.,TRBV5-1,TRBJ2-7
TGTGCCAGCAGCGTAGAAGGACAGGGGTATAATGGCTACACCTTC,CASSVEGQGYNGYTF,TRBD1,.,TRBV9,TRBJ1-2
TGTGCCAGCAGCTTAGCGACAGGGGGGGACACCGGGGAGCTGTTTTTT,CASSLATGGDTGELFF,TRBD1,.,TRBV7-9,TRBJ2-2